The clone carrying this T cell receptor (beta chain) occurred once. The antigen is unknown. The germline gives CDR1 SGHVS, CDR2 FQNEAQ. The CDR3 spans 16 residues. The V and J ends lost 3 bases and 3 bases, in that order; junction bases with no gene match: 5. The data derive from a study of post-analysis software for immune sequencing data. Whole-study results and caveats: Relative to controls, patients had a handful of TRBV segments at higher frequency, with TRBV5-6, TRBV5-1 and TRBV20-1 among these. By F measure, strong co-clustering occurred among samples prepared in the same batch. Normalized Chao1 diversity was significantly reduced in patients versus controls.

Unique molecular identifiers tagged the TCR beta cDNA libraries. TCRdb itself ran the PCR reads through MiXCR, one entry per CDR3 protein. Here the sample spans roughly 730,000 distinct CDR3 sequences, roughly 27% being singletons. This receptor was obtained from a girl between 5 and 17 years old with multiple sclerosis. Sequencing input: blood. The chain couples TRBV7-8 to TRBJ2-3; TRBD2 matches at 11 bases. The CDR3, as DNA: TGTGCCAGCAGCTTCACTATAGCGGGAGGGACAGATACGCAGTATTTT. This encodes CASSFTIAGGTDTQYF.